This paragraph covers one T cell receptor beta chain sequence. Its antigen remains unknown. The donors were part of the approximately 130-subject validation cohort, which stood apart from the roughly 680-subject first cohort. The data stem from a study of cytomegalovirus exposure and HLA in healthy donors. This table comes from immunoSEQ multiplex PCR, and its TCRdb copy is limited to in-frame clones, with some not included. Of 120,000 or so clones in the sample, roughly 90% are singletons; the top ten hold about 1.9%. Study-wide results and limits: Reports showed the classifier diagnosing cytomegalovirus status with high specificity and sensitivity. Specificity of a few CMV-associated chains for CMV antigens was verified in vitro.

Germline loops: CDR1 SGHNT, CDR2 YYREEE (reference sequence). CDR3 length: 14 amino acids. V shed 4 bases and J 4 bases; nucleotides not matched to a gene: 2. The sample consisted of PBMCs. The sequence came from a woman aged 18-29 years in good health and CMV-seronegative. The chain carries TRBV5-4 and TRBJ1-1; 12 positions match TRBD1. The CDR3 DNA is TGTGCCAGCAGCCGGGACAGGGGGCGCACTGAAGCTTTCTTT. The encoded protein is CASSRDRGRTEAFF.